Following are 7 T cell receptor beta chains from one sample sequenced in a study of T cells expressing NK-cell markers. TCRdb reprocessed the 5' RACE reads; each CDR3 protein has one entry and no DNA is given. Its listing shows 500,000 to 700,000 distinct CDR3 sequences. Sequencing was carried out using blood T cells: a sorted CD56 or NKG2C T cell subset, CD4+ or CD8+ T cells, or bulk PBMC T cells (not recorded which). Receptor source: a man between 18 and 35 years old in good health.

The V gene is TRBV3-1, the J gene TRBJ2-5. Germline CDR1 is LGHDT and CDR2 is YNNKEL (reference sequence). The CDR3 covers 15 residues. Here the CDR3 reads CASSQVGPDQETQYF.

The chain carries TRBV7-2 and TRBJ2-1; checking the TCRdb D call of TRBD2 is not possible without DNA. The germline V gene encodes CDR1 SGHTA and CDR2 FQGNSA. The CDR3 is 15 residues long. The CDR3 sequence is CASSYNLGGGSEQFF.

This chain uses TRBV12-3 or TRBV12-4 with TRBJ1-2. The CDR3 spans 14 residues. CDR3 region: CASSSIDRYYGYTF.

The chain recombines TRBV4-3 with TRBJ2-7; TCRdb's D call of TRBD1 is untestable without DNA. The CDR3 has 12 amino acids. Per germline, CDR1 LGHNA and CDR2 YSLEER. The CDR3 sequence is CASSQAGDEQYF.

V gene TRBV28 combines with J gene TRBJ2-4; TCRdb selects TRBD2, and the lack of DNA leaves this call unchecked. Germline V lookup: CDR1 MDHEN, CDR2 SYDVKM. The length of the CDR3 is 12 residues. CDR3 amino acids: CASRETGTRQYF.

CDR3 sequence reads: CASSPGLDYNEQFF. This rearrangement joins TRBV5-6 to TRBJ2-1; TCRdb's D gene call, TRBD2, goes unchecked for lack of DNA. The germline CDR1 and CDR2 sequences are SGHDT and YYEEEE. The CDR3 has 14 residues.

The chain is built from TRBV20-1 and TRBJ2-5; TCRdb designates TRBD1, a call that cannot be tested without DNA. There are 15 residues in the CDR3. Germline lookup yields CDR1 DFQATT and CDR2 SNEGSKA (reference sequence). The CDR3 protein is CSASYPQGIQETQYF.